These 22 T cell receptor beta chains came from one sample sequenced in a study of cytomegalovirus exposure and HLA in healthy donors. PCR involved 60 Vbeta and 13 Jbeta primers. TCRdb's table, derived via immunoSEQ multiplex PCR, lists solely in-frame clones and lacks some. This sample has more than 50,000 clones, with approximately 82% found just once. Sequencing was done on a sample of PBMCs. Receptors originate from a woman in her thirties or forties in good health and CMV-seropositive.

Concerning this clone: The junction departs from germline at one end; a sequencing error may be responsible. This rearrangement joins TRBV7-3 to TRBJ2-3; TRBD1 matches 9 bases. Germline V CDR1 and CDR2: SGHTA, FQGTGA. The CDR3 loop spans 15 amino acids. In DNA, the CDR3 is TGTTCCAGCAGCCCTTCGACAGGGGGAAAAGATACGCAGTATTTT. Amino acids: CSSSPSTGGKDTQYF.

This clone was seen just once. This chain connects TRBV7-2 to TRBJ2-1; D possibly corresponds to TRBD1 (7 bases). V lost 5 bases and J lost 10, with 15 bases in between. CDR3 length equals 13 residues. CDR1 and CDR2 (germline): SGHTA, FQGNSA. This CDR3 reads CASSPHRGGEQFF. CDR3 nucleotides: TGTGCCAGCAGCCCCCACAGGGGAGGAGAGCAGTTCTTC.

This sequence joins TRBV30 and TRBJ2-5, with TRBD1 as a possible D gene (6 bases). The DNA end lines up better with TRBJ2-7; the J call may be wrong. The CDR3 is 15 amino acids. Looked up from germline, CDR1 is GTSNPN and CDR2 is SVGIG (reference sequence). The CDR3 reads CAWSNPYRVGDEQYF. In DNA form, the CDR3 reads TGTGCCTGGAGCAATCCGTACAGGGTCGGGGACGAGCAGTACTTC.

This clone was picked up one time. The chain couples TRBV5-1 to TRBJ2-1; 14 bases fit TRBD2. V lost 4 bases and J lost 7; bases outside the gene matches: 4. The CDR3 runs to 15 residues. The V gene's germline CDR1 is SGHRS and CDR2 YFSETQ. DNA of the CDR3: TGCGCCAGCAGCCCCCGGACTAGCGGGGGGAATGAGCAGTTCTTC. Amino acids: CASSPRTSGGNEQFF. Combining the CDR3 with reference TRBV5-1 and TRBJ2-1 gives the whole variable domain KAGVTQTPRYLIKTRGQQVTLSCSPISGHRSVSWYQQTPGQGLQFLFEYFSETQRNKGNFPGRFSGRQFSNSRSEMNVSTLELGDSALYLCASSPRTSGGNEQFFGPGTRLTVL.

This clone was detected a few times. CDR3 in amino acids: CASSQTTGTEKLFF. CDR3 nucleotide sequence: TGCGCCAGCAGTCAGACTACCGGGACAGAAAAACTGTTTTTT. This chain connects TRBV10-1 to TRBJ1-4, with TRBD1 as a possible D gene (6 bases). V shed 5 bases and J shed 8 bases, with 15 bases lying between them. The CDR3 length is 14 residues. Germline values: CDR1 WNHNN, CDR2 SYGVQD (reference sequence).

The chain combines TRBV7-9 with TRBJ2-3, with a weak D call TRBD1 (5 bases). Germline V CDR1 and CDR2: SEHNR, FQNEAQ (reference sequence). Trimming removed 3 bases from V and 1 base from J, with 8 bases in between. The length of the CDR3 is 14 residues. CDR3 protein: CASSLSRGTDTQYF. CDR3 in DNA: TGTGCCAGCAGCTTGAGCAGGGGCACAGATACGCAGTATTTT.

V gene TRBV30 combines with J gene TRBJ1-1, with D possibly TRBD1 on 6 matching bases. The V gene's germline CDR1 is GTSNPN and CDR2 SVGIG (reference sequence). The CDR3 consists of 13 residues. V lost 2 bases and J 3 bases, leaving 10 bases between the germline ends. In nucleotides, the CDR3 is TGTGCCTGGAGTTTAGGGGGTCACACTGAAGCTTTCTTT. It yields the protein CAWSLGGHTEAFF.

The chain uses TRBV10-3 and TRBJ1-1; TRBD1 is a possible D gene (6 bases). The V end lost 4 bases, the J end lost 1 base, and 13 bases lay between the germline ends. CDR1 and CDR2 (germline): ENHRY, SYGVKD. The CDR3 is made up of 15 amino acids. This CDR3 reads CAISALSQGNTEAFF. CDR3 sequence (DNA): TGTGCCATCAGTGCCCTCTCACAGGGGAACACTGAAGCTTTCTTT.

V and J are TRBV25-1 and TRBJ2-6; D not certain. The CDR3 extends over 15 amino acids. Trimming cost V 4 bases and J 1 base, with 8 bases left between them. The germline V gene encodes CDR1 MGHDK and CDR2 SYGVNS. This chain's CDR3 is CASSVSTSGANVLTF. CDR3 DNA sequence: TGTGCCAGCAGTGTTTCCACTTCTGGGGCCAACGTCCTGACTTTC.

In DNA, the CDR3 is TGTGCCTGGGACAGGGGGCGGGGGACTGAAGCTTTCTTT. Residues: CAWDRGRGTEAFF. The rearrangement joins TRBV30 to TRBJ1-1; 10 positions match TRBD1. Germline loops: CDR1 GTSNPN, CDR2 SVGIG (reference sequence). This CDR3 is 13 amino acids long. Trimming at V came to 5 bases and at J to 5 bases, leaving 5 bases not matched to a gene.

The chain has TRBV7-9 and TRBJ1-1, with D possibly being TRBD1 (6 bases). The V gene's germline CDR1 is SEHNR and CDR2 FQNEAQ (reference sequence). V dropped 2 bases and J dropped 9 bases, with 10 bases sitting between them. The length of the CDR3 is 12 residues. In nucleotides, the CDR3 is TGTGCCAGCAGCTTAAGGGGGGGTAAAGCTTTCTTT. Encoded protein: CASSLRGGKAFF.

This clone has a handful of counts. The chain is built from TRBV9 and TRBJ1-1, with TRBD1 as a possible D gene (5 bases). The length of the CDR3 is 13 residues. Germline values: CDR1 SGDLS, CDR2 YYNGEE. Trimming took 3 bases from V and 1 from J, leaving 7 bases between them. DNA of the CDR3: TGTGCCAGCAGCGGGGGGGGGAACACTGAAGCTTTCTTT. Its protein product is CASSGGGNTEAFF.

As DNA, the CDR3 is TGCGCCAGCAGCTTGGAGGGGGGGGCCAACTCCTACAATGAGCAGTTCTTC. Residues: CASSLEGGANSYNEQFF. The chain links TRBV5-1 to TRBJ2-1; tentative D call: TRBD2 (7 bases). Trimming pared 0 bases from V and 0 bases from J, leaving 13 bases between. Germline loops: CDR1 SGHRS, CDR2 YFSETQ. This CDR3 spans 17 amino acids.

CDR3 residues: CAWSKGGRPADTQYF. In nucleotides, the CDR3 is TGTGCCTGGAGTAAGGGGGGGAGACCTGCAGATACGCAGTATTTT. The genes are TRBV30 and TRBJ2-3, with a tentative D call TRBD2 (7 bases). The CDR3 consists of 15 residues. The V and J ends lost 2 bases and 4 bases respectively, with 16 bases between them. Germline V lookup: CDR1 GTSNPN, CDR2 SVGIG (reference sequence).

The chain is built from TRBV2 and TRBJ2-3; D is possibly TRBD1 (6 bases). Germline values: CDR1 SNHLY, CDR2 FYNNEI. The V gene lost 3 bases and the J gene lost 7 bases, with 20 bases spanning the gap. The CDR3 has 16 residues. The CDR3 coding sequence is TGTGCCAGCAGTGATCAGGGTATGGGGGCAGGGAATACGCAGTATTTT. Translated: CASSDQGMGAGNTQYF.

The chain links TRBV10-2 to TRBJ1-1, with D perhaps TRBD1 (6 bases). Germline CDR1 reads WSHSY; CDR2 reads SAAADI. V lost 5 bases to trimming and J lost 1 base, with 11 bases between them. This CDR3 is 14 amino acids long. The CDR3 DNA is TGCGCCAGCAGTAGACAGGAGAAGAACACTGAAGCTTTCTTT. Translated, it gives CASSRQEKNTEAFF.

V gene TRBV9 combines with J gene TRBJ1-6; no reliable D call. The germline V gene encodes CDR1 SGDLS and CDR2 YYNGEE. Trimming left V 3 bases short and J 4 bases short, with 8 bases between. The CDR3 is 14 residues long. CDR3 sequence (DNA): TGTGCCAGCAGCGCACTCCATTATAATTCACCCCTCCACTTT. This gives the protein CASSALHYNSPLHF.

V gene TRBV7-2 combines with J gene TRBJ2-7, with 12 bases aligning to TRBD2. Per the germline V gene, CDR1 is SGHTA and CDR2 is FQGNSA. The CDR3 contains 17 residues. V lost 4 bases, J lost 7 bases, and 14 bases stayed unmatched. The CDR3 protein is CASSSPSSSGGAGEQYF. CDR3 in DNA: TGTGCCAGCAGCTCTCCATCGTCTAGCGGGGGGGCGGGAGAGCAGTACTTC.

V and J are TRBV30 and TRBJ1-5; 11 positions agree with TRBD1. Germline V gives CDR1 GTSNPN, CDR2 SVGIG (reference sequence). After removal of 3 bases from V and 4 bases from J, the junction contained 2 bases not matched to a gene. The CDR3 runs to 14 residues. For the CDR3, the DNA is TGTGCCTGGAGGGGGACAGGGGGAAATCAGCCCCAGCATTTT. Encoded protein: CAWRGTGGNQPQHF.

The genes are TRBV6-4 and TRBJ2-3, with 8 positions matching TRBD1. The CDR3 has 15 amino acids. V lost 4 bases and J lost 1; bases outside the gene matches: 4. Germline CDR1 and CDR2: MRHNA and SNTAGT. The CDR3 here is CASSGETGGTDTQYF. The CDR3, as DNA: TGTGCCAGCAGTGGCGAGACAGGGGGCACAGATACGCAGTATTTT.

The chain links TRBV28 to TRBJ1-4; possibly TRBD1 for D (6 bases). The CDR3 has 13 amino acids. Between the trimmed V and J ends, which lost 8 bases and 7 bases, there was a span of 14 bases. The germline V gene has CDR1 MDHEN and CDR2 SYDVKM. The CDR3: CASGLQGIEKLFF. The CDR3 coding sequence is TGTGCCAGCGGCCTACAGGGAATTGAAAAACTGTTTTTT.

V gene TRBV19 combines with J gene TRBJ1-2; no definite D call. The CDR3 contains 13 residues. The ends were cut back, 0 bases at V and 8 bases at J, with 10 bases in the middle. Germline lookup yields CDR1 LNHDA and CDR2 SQIVND (reference sequence). CDR3 residues: CASSIDHPGGYTF. In nucleotides, the CDR3 is TGTGCCAGTAGTATAGATCACCCAGGAGGCTACACCTTC.